The 9 T cell receptor beta chains in this list originate from one sample, sequenced in a study of immune evolution from preneoplasia to lung adenocarcinoma. This table comes from immunoSEQ multiplex PCR, and its TCRdb copy is limited to in-frame clones, with some not included. Of fewer than 10,000 clones listed, approximately 78% are singletons. Sequenced input: FFPE minimally invasive lung adenocarcinoma tissue. The receptors stem from a donor aged 70 or older with lung adenocarcinoma.

This clone appeared a few times. The chain employs TRBV4-1 and TRBJ2-1; D possibly corresponds to TRBD2 (6 bases). V gave up 1 base and J gave up 4 bases, with 11 bases separating them. Per the germline V gene, CDR1 is MGHRA and CDR2 is YSYEKL. The CDR3 has 15 amino acids. The CDR3 DNA follows: TGCGCCAGCAGCCAAGTTCCTAGCGCGTACAATGAGCAGTTCTTC. It specifies CASSQVPSAYNEQFF.

The rearrangement uses TRBV6-1 and TRBJ1-4; TRBD1 might be the D (6 bases). This CDR3 has 15 amino acids. Trimming cost V 2 bases and J 3 bases, with 10 bases left between them. CDR1 and CDR2 (germline): MNHNS, SASEGT. The CDR3 DNA reads TGTGCCAGCAGTGAATGGGGGGGCGCTAATGAAAAACTGTTTTTT. Amino acid sequence: CASSEWGGANEKLFF.

This clone was seen a handful of times. The chain links TRBV7-9 to TRBJ1-4, with TRBD1 as a possible D gene (5 bases). V lost 0 bases, J lost 8 bases, and 10 bases lay in between. Per germline, CDR1 SEHNR and CDR2 FQNEAQ (reference sequence). This CDR3 is 14 amino acids long. The CDR3, as DNA: TGTGCCAGCAGCTTAGCGCAGGGAGGAGAAAAACTGTTTTTT. Residues: CASSLAQGGEKLFF.

The rearrangement links TRBV5-1 to TRBJ2-7; D is undetermined. The V gene lost 3 bases and the J gene lost 0 bases, with 10 bases spanning the gap. The CDR3 runs 14 residues. The V gene's germline CDR1 is SGHRS and CDR2 YFSETQ. The CDR3 nucleotides are TGCGCCAGCAGCTCCCACCTAAGCTCCTACGAGCAGTACTTC. It yields the protein CASSSHLSSYEQYF. Together with reference TRBV5-1 and TRBJ2-7, the CDR3 gives the full variable domain: KAGVTQTPRYLIKTRGQQVTLSCSPISGHRSVSWYQQTPGQGLQFLFEYFSETQRNKGNFPGRFSGRQFSNSRSEMNVSTLELGDSALYLCASSSHLSSYEQYFGPGTRLTVT.

This rearrangement joins TRBV6-1 to TRBJ1-2, with 8 bases that match TRBD1. The CDR3 length is 14 residues. The V gene's germline CDR1 is MNHNS and CDR2 SASEGT. V lost 6 bases and J lost 4; bases outside the gene matches: 7. CDR3 sequence: CASRDAGGAYGYTF. Written as DNA, the CDR3 is TGTGCCAGCAGGGACGCAGGGGGCGCCTATGGCTACACCTTC.

V is TRBV5-1 and J is TRBJ2-5, with 13 positions matching TRBD2. Matching the DNA end better, TRBJ2-7 makes the J call doubtful. This CDR3 has 15 residues. CDR1 is SGHRS, CDR2 YFSETQ, per germline. The CDR3 sequence is CASSSTSGRVHEQYF. The CDR3 DNA reads TGCGCCAGCAGCTCAACTAGCGGGAGGGTCCACGAGCAGTACTTC.

This clone was observed a handful of times. V usage is TRBV19 and J usage is TRBJ2-5, with 8 bases lining up with TRBD2. CDR1 LNHDA and CDR2 SQIVND come from the germline V gene (reference sequence). V trimming: 5 bases; J trimming: 7 bases; junction bases outside the gene matches: 12. The CDR3 runs 15 residues. This CDR3 is CASSPRPGGSGTQYF. The CDR3 DNA reads as TGTGCCAGTAGTCCGCGACCGGGGGGGTCGGGGACCCAGTACTTC.

This clone was seen a single time. V is TRBV30 and J is TRBJ2-6; D gene uncertain. V was cut by 0 bases and J by 0 bases, with 3 bases left in between. Looked up from germline, CDR1 is GTSNPN and CDR2 is SVGIG (reference sequence). This CDR3 comprises 14 residues. The CDR3 is CAWSVGSGANVLTF. In DNA form, the CDR3 reads TGTGCCTGGAGTGTGGGCTCTGGGGCCAACGTCCTGACTTTC. Drawing the rest from reference TRBV30 and TRBJ2-6, the complete variable domain is SQTIHQWPATLVQPVGSPLSLECTVEGTSNPNLYWYRQAAGRGLQLLFYSVGIGQISSEVPQNLSASRPQDRQFILSSKKLLLSDSGFYLCAWSVGSGANVLTFGAGSRLTVL.

The chain carries TRBV5-5 and TRBJ1-1, with a weak D call TRBD1 (5 bases). The CDR3 consists of 15 residues. V was cut by 0 bases and J by 2 bases, with 11 bases left in between. Germline V gives CDR1 SGHKS, CDR2 YYEKEE (reference sequence). CDR3 loop: CASSLVGVGNTEAFF. In DNA, the CDR3 is TGTGCCAGCAGCTTGGTGGGGGTGGGCAACACTGAAGCTTTCTTT.